The next 2 T cell receptor beta chains were all read from a single sample in a study of T cells after yellow fever vaccination. TCRdb used MiXCR to reprocess the 5' RACE reads, holding one entry per CDR3 protein. The table has some 390,000 distinct CDR3 sequences, over 15% seen once. The source material was PBMCs, sampled before the yellow fever booster vaccination. The receptors stem from a man younger than 35 who received the YFV17D yellow fever vaccine.

In DNA, the CDR3 is TGTGCCAGCAGCTCGGGAAGGGGTAACTATGGCTACACCTTC. It yields the protein CASSSGRGNYGYTF. The genes are TRBV7-2 and TRBJ1-2; D may be TRBD1 (5 bases). CDR3 length: 14 amino acids. V dropped 4 bases and J dropped 1 base, with 10 bases sitting between them. Germline assignment: CDR1 SGHTA and CDR2 FQGNSA.

This clonotype was counted between two and nine times. The chain employs TRBV6-5 and TRBJ2-3; D remains unclear. This CDR3 has 13 amino acids. Germline V gene data show CDR1 as MNHEY and CDR2 as SVGAGI. Trimming pared 5 bases from V and 2 bases from J, leaving 8 bases between. In nucleotides, the CDR3 is TGTGCCAGCAGTAAGGTTTACACAGATACGCAGTATTTT. This gives the protein CASSKVYTDTQYF.